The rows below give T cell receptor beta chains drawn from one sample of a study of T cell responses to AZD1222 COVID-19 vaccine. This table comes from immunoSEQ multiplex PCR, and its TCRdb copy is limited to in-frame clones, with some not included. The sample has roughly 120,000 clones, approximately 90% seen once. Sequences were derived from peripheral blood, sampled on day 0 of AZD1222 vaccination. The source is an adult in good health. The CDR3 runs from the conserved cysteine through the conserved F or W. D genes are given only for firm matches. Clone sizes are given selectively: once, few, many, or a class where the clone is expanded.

cdr3_aa: CASTTGETYEQYF; cdr3_nt: TGCGCCAGCACGACAGGGGAAACCTACGAGCAGTACTTC; d_call: TRBD1; j_call: TRBJ2-7; clone_size: .; v_call: TRBV5-1
cdr3_aa: CASSLATGHGYTF; cdr3_nt: TGCGCCAGCAGCTTGGCGACAGGGCATGGCTACACCTTC; d_call: TRBD1; j_call: TRBJ1-2; clone_size: .; v_call: TRBV5-1
cdr3_aa: CASSQYTEAFF; cdr3_nt: TGTGCCAGCAGCCAATACACTGAAGCTTTCTTT; d_call: .; j_call: TRBJ1-1; clone_size: few; v_call: TRBV14
cdr3_aa: CASSRQGSGNTIYF; cdr3_nt: TGTGCCAGCAGCCGACAGGGCTCTGGAAACACCATATATTTT; d_call: TRBD1; j_call: TRBJ1-3; clone_size: .; v_call: TRBV3-1/TRBV3-2
cdr3_aa: CASSPLKATSGGYEQYF; cdr3_nt: TGCGCCAGCAGCCCGTTAAAGGCGACTAGCGGGGGGTACGAGCAGTACTTC; d_call: TRBD2; j_call: TRBJ2-7; clone_size: .; v_call: TRBV4-1
cdr3_aa: CASSRTGSDYGYTF; cdr3_nt: TGTGCCAGTAGCCGGACAGGGAGTGACTATGGCTACACCTTC; d_call: TRBD1; j_call: TRBJ1-2; clone_size: .; v_call: TRBV19
cdr3_aa: CASSQEPISGNTIYF; cdr3_nt: TGTGCCAGCAGCCAAGAGCCGATTTCTGGAAACACCATATATTTT; d_call: .; j_call: TRBJ1-3; clone_size: .; v_call: TRBV3-1/TRBV3-2
cdr3_aa: CASSLGVETQYF; cdr3_nt: TGTGCCAGCAGCTTAGGAGTGGAGACCCAGTACTTC; d_call: .; j_call: TRBJ2-5; clone_size: .; v_call: TRBV7-9
cdr3_aa: CASSLAADQPQHF; cdr3_nt: TGTGCCAGCAGCTTGGCCGCAGATCAGCCCCAGCATTTT; d_call: .; j_call: TRBJ1-5; clone_size: .; v_call: TRBV5-6
cdr3_aa: CAISDGVNTEAFF; cdr3_nt: TGTGCCATCAGTGACGGAGTGAACACTGAAGCTTTCTTT; d_call: .; j_call: TRBJ1-1; clone_size: .; v_call: TRBV10-3
cdr3_aa: CASTYSYEQYF; cdr3_nt: TGTGCCAGCACTTACTCCTACGAGCAGTACTTC; d_call: .; j_call: TRBJ2-7; clone_size: .; v_call: TRBV2
cdr3_aa: CASTLTGVGTGELFF; cdr3_nt: TGTGCCAGCACCCTGACAGGGGTAGGGACCGGGGAGCTGTTTTTT; d_call: TRBD1; j_call: TRBJ2-2; clone_size: .; v_call: TRBV6-5
cdr3_aa: CASTGSRGAGANVLTF; cdr3_nt: TGTGCCAGCACCGGAAGCAGGGGGGCTGGGGCCAACGTCCTGACTTTC; d_call: .; j_call: TRBJ2-6; clone_size: .; v_call: TRBV2
cdr3_aa: CASSTAGQTLNEKLFF; cdr3_nt: TGTGCCAGTAGTACCGCCGGCCAGACGCTAAATGAAAAACTGTTTTTT; d_call: .; j_call: TRBJ1-4; clone_size: .; v_call: TRBV19
cdr3_aa: CASRANINEKLFF; cdr3_nt: TGCGCCAGCAGGGCTAATATTAATGAAAAACTGTTTTTT; d_call: .; j_call: TRBJ1-4; clone_size: few; v_call: TRBV5-1
cdr3_aa: CSVGDYEQYF; cdr3_nt: TGCAGCGTTGGGGACTACGAGCAGTACTTC; d_call: .; j_call: TRBJ2-7; clone_size: .; v_call: TRBV29-1
cdr3_aa: CASSPTSVNTGELFF; cdr3_nt: TGTGCCAGCAGCCCCACAAGCGTTAACACCGGGGAGCTGTTTTTT; d_call: .; j_call: TRBJ2-2; clone_size: .; v_call: TRBV9
cdr3_aa: CASSPDTTGDSPLHF; cdr3_nt: TGTGCCAGCAGCCCGGACACCACGGGCGATTCACCCCTCCACTTT; d_call: .; j_call: TRBJ1-6; clone_size: .; v_call: TRBV3-1/TRBV3-2
cdr3_aa: CASRKAGVSEQYF; cdr3_nt: TGTGCCTCTCGGAAGGCGGGAGTATCGGAGCAGTACTTC; d_call: TRBD2; j_call: TRBJ2-7; clone_size: .; v_call: TRBV11-1
cdr3_aa: CASSPAGSPRRNSPLHF; cdr3_nt: TGTGCCAGCAGCCCCGCCGGGTCGCCTCGGAGGAATTCACCCCTCCACTTT; d_call: .; j_call: TRBJ1-6; clone_size: .; v_call: TRBV7-9
cdr3_aa: CASRQTRLDRKGVTEAFF; cdr3_nt: TGCGCCAGCAGGCAAACGCGATTAGACAGGAAGGGAGTCACTGAAGCTTTCTTT; d_call: .; j_call: TRBJ1-1; clone_size: once; v_call: TRBV10-2
cdr3_aa: CARTQGWATEAFF; cdr3_nt: TGTGCCAGGACCCAGGGTTGGGCCACTGAAGCTTTCTTT; d_call: .; j_call: TRBJ1-1; clone_size: .; v_call: TRBV2
cdr3_aa: CASSIEFTGLHEQYF; cdr3_nt: TGTGCCAGTAGTATCGAATTTACAGGACTTCACGAGCAGTACTTC; d_call: .; j_call: TRBJ2-7; clone_size: .; v_call: TRBV19
cdr3_aa: CASSLGQGKGYTF; cdr3_nt: TGTGCCAGCAGCTTAGGACAGGGCAAGGGCTACACCTTC; d_call: TRBD1; j_call: TRBJ1-2; clone_size: .; v_call: TRBV11-2
cdr3_aa: CASSPDSRGYTF; cdr3_nt: TGTGCCAGCTCACCAGACAGCCGCGGCTACACCTTC; d_call: .; j_call: TRBJ1-2; clone_size: .; v_call: TRBV18
cdr3_aa: CASSLAGGLDYGYTF; cdr3_nt: TGTGCCAGCAGCTTGGCCGGGGGGCTAGACTATGGCTACACCTTC; d_call: .; j_call: TRBJ1-2; clone_size: .; v_call: TRBV5-5
cdr3_aa: CASSFTGIMNTEAFF; cdr3_nt: TGTGCCAGCAGCTTTACAGGGATCATGAACACTGAAGCTTTCTTT; d_call: .; j_call: TRBJ1-1; clone_size: .; v_call: TRBV3-1/TRBV3-2
cdr3_aa: CASRQTTSGNTIYF; cdr3_nt: TGCGCCAGCAGACAAACGACCTCTGGAAACACCATATATTTT; d_call: .; j_call: TRBJ1-3; clone_size: .; v_call: TRBV10-2
cdr3_aa: CASSPRDGWGYTF; cdr3_nt: TGTGCCAGCAGCCCCCGGGACGGCTGGGGCTACACCTTC; d_call: .; j_call: TRBJ1-2; clone_size: .; v_call: TRBV3-1/TRBV3-2
cdr3_aa: CATRDRSRPYTF; cdr3_nt: TGTGCCACCAGGGACAGGTCTCGCCCCTACACCTTC; d_call: TRBD1; j_call: TRBJ1-2; clone_size: few; v_call: TRBV6-5
cdr3_aa: CASSRHTHTEAFF; cdr3_nt: TGTGCCAGCAGCCGTCACACCCACACTGAAGCTTTCTTT; d_call: .; j_call: TRBJ1-1; clone_size: .; v_call: TRBV11-2
cdr3_aa: CASSIDLSSRGLNEKLFF; cdr3_nt: TGTGCCAGTAGTATAGATCTGTCGTCCAGGGGGCTCAACGAAAAACTGTTTTTT; d_call: TRBD1; j_call: TRBJ1-4; clone_size: once; v_call: TRBV19
cdr3_aa: CASSLGGSSAYGYTF; cdr3_nt: TGTGCCAGCAGCTTAGGCGGCAGCTCGGCCTATGGCTACACCTTC; d_call: .; j_call: TRBJ1-2; clone_size: once; v_call: TRBV7-9
cdr3_aa: CAWTGRTYEQYF; cdr3_nt: TGTGCCTGGACAGGGAGGACCTACGAGCAGTACTTC; d_call: .; j_call: TRBJ2-7; clone_size: .; v_call: TRBV30
cdr3_aa: CASSPRKRAYGYTF; cdr3_nt: TGTGCCAGCAGTCCAAGGAAAAGAGCCTATGGCTACACCTTC; d_call: .; j_call: TRBJ1-2; clone_size: .; v_call: TRBV27
cdr3_aa: CASSRAVQGKINQPQHF; cdr3_nt: TGTGCCAGCAGTCGAGCGGTACAGGGAAAGATAAATCAGCCCCAGCATTTT; d_call: .; j_call: TRBJ1-5; clone_size: .; v_call: TRBV27
cdr3_aa: CASRAPGLNEKLFF; cdr3_nt: TGTGCCAGCAGGGCCCCGGGACTTAATGAAAAACTGTTTTTT; d_call: .; j_call: TRBJ1-4; clone_size: .; v_call: TRBV28
cdr3_aa: CASSFSPSGRNEQFF; cdr3_nt: TGCGCCAGCAGCTTCTCGCCTAGCGGGAGGAATGAGCAGTTCTTC; d_call: TRBD2; j_call: TRBJ2-1; clone_size: .; v_call: TRBV5-1
cdr3_aa: CATSDLDSEETQYF; cdr3_nt: TGTGCCACCAGTGACCTCGACAGTGAAGAGACCCAGTACTTC; d_call: .; j_call: TRBJ2-5; clone_size: .; v_call: TRBV24-1
cdr3_aa: CASSPQTRASYEQYF; cdr3_nt: TGTGCCAGCAGTCCCCAGACTAGGGCCTCCTACGAGCAGTACTTC; d_call: .; j_call: TRBJ2-7; clone_size: .; v_call: TRBV28
cdr3_aa: CASSLAGGGGYTF; cdr3_nt: TGTGCCAGCAGCTTAGCTGGGGGAGGTGGCTACACCTTC; d_call: .; j_call: TRBJ1-2; clone_size: .; v_call: TRBV7-9
cdr3_aa: CASSSTSGAYEQYF; cdr3_nt: TGTGCCAGTAGTTCGACTAGCGGGGCTTACGAGCAGTACTTC; d_call: TRBD2; j_call: TRBJ2-7; clone_size: once; v_call: TRBV19
cdr3_aa: CSAAGQRANTEAFF; cdr3_nt: TGCAGCGCCGCTGGACAGAGAGCGAACACTGAAGCTTTCTTT; d_call: .; j_call: TRBJ1-1; clone_size: once; v_call: TRBV29-1
cdr3_aa: CASSTGTSFYNEQFF; cdr3_nt: TGTGCCAGCTCGACCGGGACTAGCTTCTACAATGAGCAGTTCTTC; d_call: TRBD2; j_call: TRBJ2-1; clone_size: .; v_call: TRBV18
cdr3_aa: CASRDNYEQYF; cdr3_nt: TGTGCCAGTAGGGATAACTACGAGCAGTACTTC; d_call: .; j_call: TRBJ2-7; clone_size: .; v_call: TRBV19
cdr3_aa: CASSDRQGWAAEAFF; cdr3_nt: TGTGCCAGCAGTGACCGACAGGGTTGGGCAGCTGAAGCTTTCTTT; d_call: TRBD1; j_call: TRBJ1-1; clone_size: .; v_call: TRBV6-1
cdr3_aa: CASRVAGGPNEQFF; cdr3_nt: TGTGCCAGTAGGGTAGCGGGAGGGCCAAATGAGCAGTTCTTC; d_call: TRBD2; j_call: TRBJ2-1; clone_size: .; v_call: TRBV19
cdr3_aa: CASSLYGTGANEKLFF; cdr3_nt: TGTGCCAGCAGCTTATATGGAACAGGTGCTAATGAAAAACTGTTTTTT; d_call: .; j_call: TRBJ1-4; clone_size: .; v_call: TRBV7-8
cdr3_aa: CASSYRREAFF; cdr3_nt: TGTGCCAGCAGTTACAGGCGGGAAGCTTTCTTT; d_call: .; j_call: TRBJ1-1; clone_size: .; v_call: TRBV12-3/TRBV12-4
cdr3_aa: CASSSLPGGGGDTQYF; cdr3_nt: TGCGCCAGCAGCTCCCTCCCTGGGGGGGGCGGAGATACGCAGTATTTT; d_call: .; j_call: TRBJ2-3; clone_size: .; v_call: TRBV5-1
cdr3_aa: CASSYEGNGGYTF; cdr3_nt: TGTGCCAGCAGTTACGAAGGCAATGGTGGCTACACCTTC; d_call: .; j_call: TRBJ1-2; clone_size: .; v_call: TRBV6-5
cdr3_aa: CASRPGQGNQPQHF; cdr3_nt: TGCGCCAGCAGACCCGGACAGGGGAATCAGCCCCAGCATTTT; d_call: TRBD1; j_call: TRBJ1-5; clone_size: .; v_call: TRBV5-1
cdr3_aa: CASSLDFVRGGETQYF; cdr3_nt: TGTGCCAGCAGCTTAGACTTCGTGAGGGGGGGGGAGACCCAGTACTTC; d_call: .; j_call: TRBJ2-5; clone_size: .; v_call: TRBV11-2
cdr3_aa: CASKEGRSEAFF; cdr3_nt: TGCGCCAGCAAAGAAGGGAGGTCTGAAGCTTTCTTT; d_call: .; j_call: TRBJ1-1; clone_size: .; v_call: TRBV5-1
cdr3_aa: CASSLGGGTSGKQFF; cdr3_nt: TGTGCCAGCAGCTTAGGTGGGGGTACTAGCGGTAAGCAGTTCTTC; d_call: TRBD2; j_call: TRBJ2-1; clone_size: .; v_call: TRBV7-2
cdr3_aa: CASSLTGGHEQYF; cdr3_nt: TGTGCCAGCAGCTTAACCGGGGGCCACGAGCAGTACTTC; d_call: .; j_call: TRBJ2-7; clone_size: .; v_call: TRBV7-9
cdr3_aa: CASRPDTRGEQYF; cdr3_nt: TGCGCCAGCAGACCTGATACCAGGGGCGAGCAGTACTTC; d_call: .; j_call: TRBJ2-7; clone_size: .; v_call: TRBV10-1